The entry below gives a single T cell receptor (beta chain) sequence along with its context. The germline V gene has CDR1 MNHEY and CDR2 SVGEGT. The CDR3 consists of 13 residues. Trimming removed 5 bases at V and 5 bases at J, with 12 bases between. Profiling relied on immunoSEQ multiplex PCR, and the TCRdb table lists in-frame clones only, not all of them. The data show about 180,000 clones, with 89% seen just once and 1.5% to 2% held by the top ten. The record originates from a study of blood T cell repertoires in COVID-19. This TCR derives from a man between 18 and 35 years old who had recovered from COVID-19. The rearrangement joins TRBV6-2 or TRBV6-3 to TRBJ1-1; no clear D gene. The sample was peripheral blood. Here the CDR3 reads CASSPEEATEAFF. The DNA for the CDR3 is TGTGCCAGCAGTCCCGAAGAGGCAACTGAAGCTTTCTTT.